This entry lists 20 T cell receptor beta chains sequenced from one sample in a study of OX40 agonist ivuxolimab in advanced cancers. Clones were read by immunoSEQ multiplex PCR, and TCRdb kept only the in-frame ones, dropping some. The sample has around 67,000 clones, around nine tenths seen once; the top ten hold roughly 1.3%. The sequencing used CD4+ or CD8+ T cells sorted from blood, collected in a trial of the OX40 agonist ivuxolimab. All receptors come from an adult with an advanced solid tumor such as melanoma, head and neck, liver or kidney cancer.

This rearrangement joins TRBV19 to TRBJ2-2, with 9 bases matching TRBD1. With V trimmed by 9 bases and J by 7 bases, 9 bases remained unmatched. CDR1 LNHDA and CDR2 SQIVND come from the germline V gene (reference sequence). The CDR3 length is 14 residues. This CDR3 is CASLQGASGGELFF. CDR3 DNA sequence: TGTGCCAGCCTACAGGGGGCAAGTGGCGGGGAGCTGTTTTTT.

J is TRBJ2-5 and V is TRBV7-2; a weak D match, TRBD2 (6 bases). Trimming removed 5 bases at V and 3 bases at J, with 13 bases between. This CDR3 contains 14 residues. Germline CDR1 and CDR2: SGHTA and FQGNSA. This chain's CDR3 is CASSLSGVKETQYF. The CDR3 DNA sequence: TGTGCCAGCAGCCTGTCGGGGGTAAAAGAGACCCAGTACTTC. Together with reference TRBV7-2 and TRBJ2-5, the CDR3 gives the full variable domain: GAGVSQSPSNKVTEKGKDVELRCDPISGHTALYWYRQSLGQGLEFLIYFQGNSAPDKSGLPSDRFSAERTGGSVSTLTIQRTQQEDSAVYLCASSLSGVKETQYFGPGTRLLVL.

The chain combines TRBV6-5 with TRBJ1-6, with D unclear. CDR1 is MNHEY, CDR2 SVGAGI, per germline. The CDR3 covers 16 residues. V was shortened by 0 bases and J by 0 bases, with 6 bases between the two germline ends. CDR3 in DNA: TGTGCCAGCAGTTACTCGATGTCCTCCTATAATTCACCCCTCCACTTT. Translation: CASSYSMSSYNSPLHF.

The chain recombines TRBV11-3 with TRBJ2-1; 11 bases line up with TRBD2. The germline CDR1 and CDR2 sequences are SGHNT and YENEEA. The CDR3 has 18 amino acids. The V segment lost 5 bases and the J segment 9 bases; nucleotides outside the gene matches: 18. The CDR3 sequence is CASSPTPEVLAGVSEQFF. As DNA, the CDR3 is TGTGCCAGCAGCCCAACCCCGGAGGTACTAGCGGGAGTTAGTGAGCAGTTCTTC.

V and J are TRBV2 and TRBJ1-5, with 7 positions matching TRBD1. The germline V gene has CDR1 SNHLY and CDR2 FYNNEI. Trimming at V came to 7 bases and at J to 1 base, leaving 4 bases not matched to a gene. This CDR3 is 14 amino acids long. CDR3 coding DNA: TGTGCCAGCACTGGGACAGTCAGCAATCAGCCCCAGCATTTT. The encoded protein is CASTGTVSNQPQHF.

The gene calls are TRBV11-3 and TRBJ2-3; D remains unclear. V was pared by 2 bases and J by 4 bases, with 7 bases between. The CDR3 is 13 residues long. Germline lookup yields CDR1 SGHNT and CDR2 YENEEA. CDR3 nucleotide sequence: TGTGCCAGCAGCTTAAGGGCCCCAGATACGCAGTATTTT. Amino acids: CASSLRAPDTQYF.

The chain carries TRBV5-6 and TRBJ2-3; D call uncertain. Trimming removed 4 bases from V and 0 bases from J, with 6 bases in between. Germline CDR1 SGHDT, CDR2 YYEEEE. CDR3 length: 13 residues. The CDR3 region is CASSLSSTDTQYF. The DNA for the CDR3 is TGTGCCAGCAGCCTATCTAGCACAGATACGCAGTATTTT. The full variable domain, in which reference TRBV5-6 and TRBJ2-3 provide the parts outside the CDR3, is DAGVTQSPTHLIKTRGQQVTLRCSPKSGHDTVSWYQQALGQGPQFIFQYYEEEERQRGNFPDRFSGHQFPNYSSELNVNALLLGDSALYLCASSLSSTDTQYFGPGTRLTVL.

The chain recombines TRBV2 with TRBJ1-6, with D uncertain. V was shortened by 5 bases and J by 6 bases, with 14 bases between the two germline ends. CDR1 and CDR2 from the germline V gene are SNHLY and FYNNEI. The CDR3 covers 15 residues. CDR3 protein: CASSPRTDANSPLHF. The CDR3, as DNA: TGTGCCAGCAGTCCTAGAACGGATGCTAATTCACCCCTCCACTTT. The full variable domain, completed using reference TRBV2 and TRBJ1-6, is EPEVTQTPSHQVTQMGQEVILRCVPISNHLYFYWYRQILGQKVEFLVSFYNNEISEKSEIFDDQFSVERPDGSNFTLKIRSTKLEDSAMYFCASSPRTDANSPLHFGNGTRLTVT.

The V call is TRBV2, the J call TRBJ2-7; tentative D call: TRBD2 (6 bases). V lost 6 bases, J lost 8 bases, and 17 bases lay in between. The CDR3 sequence is 13 residues long. Germline CDR1 reads SNHLY; CDR2 reads FYNNEI. The CDR3 DNA reads TGTGCCAGCAGACCAAACCGGGACTTAAAGCAGTACTTC. It translates to CASRPNRDLKQYF.

The J gene is TRBJ1-1, the V gene TRBV6-1; tentatively, D is TRBD1 (6 bases). This CDR3 contains 13 residues. Trimming left V 10 bases short and J 0 bases short, with 12 bases between. Germline V gene lookup returns CDR1 MNHNS and CDR2 SASEGT. For the CDR3, the DNA is TGTGCCACCGGGGGCCCTTTGAACACTGAAGCTTTCTTT. This codes for CATGGPLNTEAFF.

The genes are TRBV2 and TRBJ1-1, with TRBD1 identical over 9 bases. CDR1 and CDR2 (germline): SNHLY, FYNNEI. J lost 12 bases, V lost 6 bases, and 8 bases had no gene match. The CDR3 length is 12 residues. DNA for the CDR3: TGTGCCAGCAGAGAGAGGGACAGGGTAACTTTCTTT. Residues: CASRERDRVTFF.

The chain combines TRBV7-9 with TRBJ2-7; the D gene could be TRBD1 or TRBD2 (5 bases each). Germline V gene lookup returns CDR1 SEHNR and CDR2 FQNEAQ (reference sequence). This CDR3 has 16 amino acids. Deletions cut 2 bases from V and 2 bases from J, with 16 bases between. CDR3 in DNA: TGTGCCAGCAGCTTAAGGGGAGCAGCCATCACCTACGAGCAGTACTTC. This gives the protein CASSLRGAAITYEQYF. Full variable domain (outside the CDR3, taken from reference TRBV7-9 and TRBJ2-7): DTGVSQNPRHKITKRGQNVTFRCDPISEHNRLYWYRQTLGQGPEFLTYFQNEAQLEKSRLLSDRFSAERPKGSFSTLEIQRTEQGDSAMYLCASSLRGAAITYEQYFGPGTRLTVT.

V and J are TRBV29-1 and TRBJ2-5, with a weak D call TRBD2 (6 bases). Germline CDR1 SQVTM, CDR2 ANQGSEA. V lost 1 base and J 5 bases, leaving 11 bases between the germline ends. The CDR3 is 13 amino acids. CDR3 loop: CSVEGRGGETQYF. The CDR3 DNA reads TGCAGCGTTGAAGGGAGGGGCGGCGAGACCCAGTACTTC.

This clone occurred a few times. V is TRBV6-1 and J is TRBJ1-1; 12 bases line up with TRBD1. V lost 6 bases to trimming and J lost 9 bases; unmatched junction nucleotides: 5. The CDR3 is made up of 13 amino acids. Germline V CDR1 and CDR2: MNHNS, SASEGT. The CDR3 sequence: CASRRGQGAKAFF. For the CDR3, the DNA is TGTGCCAGCAGGAGGGGACAGGGGGCGAAAGCTTTCTTT.

The J gene is TRBJ1-3, the V gene TRBV27, with D tentatively TRBD1 (6 bases). Per germline, CDR1 MNHEY and CDR2 SMNVEV (reference sequence). V was clipped by 0 bases and J by 2 bases, with 8 bases between them. The length of the CDR3 is 15 residues. The CDR3 nucleotides are TGTGCCAGCAGTTTATCGCAGGGGACTGGAAACACCATATATTTT. Protein: CASSLSQGTGNTIYF.

V usage is TRBV7-3 and J usage is TRBJ2-5; 7 positions match TRBD2. Losses at the gene ends were 5 bases for V and 5 bases for J; bases not matched to a gene: 11. The CDR3 has 15 amino acids. CDR1 SGHTA and CDR2 FQGTGA come from the germline V gene. The CDR3 region has the DNA TGTGCCAGCAGCCGGGACGGACTAGTCCGGGAGACCCAGTACTTC. It yields the protein CASSRDGLVRETQYF.

The genes are TRBV10-3 and TRBJ1-3; D is perhaps TRBD1 (5 bases). Trimming took 4 bases from V and 4 from J, leaving 8 bases between them. Looked up from germline, CDR1 is ENHRY and CDR2 is SYGVKD. The CDR3 contains 13 residues. This CDR3 reads CAISARQGNTIYF. DNA for the CDR3: TGTGCCATCAGTGCCAGACAGGGAAACACCATATATTTT.

This rearrangement joins TRBV29-1 to TRBJ2-7, with 12 bases fitting TRBD1. The CDR3 contains 15 residues. The V segment lost 6 bases and the J segment 5 bases; nucleotides outside the gene matches: 11. Germline loops: CDR1 SQVTM, CDR2 ANQGSEA. CDR3 in DNA: TGCAGCGTCGACACCGGGACAGGGGGCTCAAACGAGCAGTACTTC. Translated: CSVDTGTGGSNEQYF.

Notes on this clone: At one of its ends the junction is not consistent with the germline gene, which may arise from a read error. The rearrangement joins TRBV9 to TRBJ1-1; 7 bases align to TRBD1. This CDR3 contains 16 residues. Germline V lookup: CDR1 SGDLS, CDR2 YYNGEE. In DNA form, the CDR3 reads TGTGCCAGCAGCTCGAGGGGGGACCAGGGACAGACTGACGCTTTCTTT. It specifies CASSSRGDQGQTDAFF.

This rearrangement joins TRBV7-2 to TRBJ2-5, with TRBD2 matching over 14 bases. There are 17 residues in the CDR3. Germline-derived CDR1 and CDR2 are SGHTA and FQGNSA. The V and J ends lost 0 bases and 5 bases, in that order; junction bases with no gene match: 5. Written as DNA, the CDR3 is TGTGCCAGCAGCTTAGCGCGACTAGCGGGAGGGAGGGAGACCCAGTACTTC. Protein sequence: CASSLARLAGGRETQYF.